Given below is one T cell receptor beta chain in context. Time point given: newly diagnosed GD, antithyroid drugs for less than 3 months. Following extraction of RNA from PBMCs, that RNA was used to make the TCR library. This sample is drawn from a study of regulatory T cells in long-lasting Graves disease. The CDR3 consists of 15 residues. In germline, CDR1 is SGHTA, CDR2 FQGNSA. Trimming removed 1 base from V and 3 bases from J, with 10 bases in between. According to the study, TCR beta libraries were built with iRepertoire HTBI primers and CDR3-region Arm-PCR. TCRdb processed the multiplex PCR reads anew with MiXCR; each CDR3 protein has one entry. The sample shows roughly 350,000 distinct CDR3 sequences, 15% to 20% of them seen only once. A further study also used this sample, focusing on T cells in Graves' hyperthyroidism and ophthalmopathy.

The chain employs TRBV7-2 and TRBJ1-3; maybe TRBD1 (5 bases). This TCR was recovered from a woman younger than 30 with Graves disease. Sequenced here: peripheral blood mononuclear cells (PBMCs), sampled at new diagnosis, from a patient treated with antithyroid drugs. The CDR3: CASSLERGLGNTIYF. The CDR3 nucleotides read TGTGCCAGCAGCTTAGAACGGGGCCTTGGAAACACCATATATTTT. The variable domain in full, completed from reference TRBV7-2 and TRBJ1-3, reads GAGVSQSPSNKVTEKGKDVELRCDPISGHTALYWYRQSLGQGLEFLIYFQGNSAPDKSGLPSDRFSAERTGGSVSTLTIQRTQQEDSAVYLCASSLERGLGNTIYFGEGSWLTVV.